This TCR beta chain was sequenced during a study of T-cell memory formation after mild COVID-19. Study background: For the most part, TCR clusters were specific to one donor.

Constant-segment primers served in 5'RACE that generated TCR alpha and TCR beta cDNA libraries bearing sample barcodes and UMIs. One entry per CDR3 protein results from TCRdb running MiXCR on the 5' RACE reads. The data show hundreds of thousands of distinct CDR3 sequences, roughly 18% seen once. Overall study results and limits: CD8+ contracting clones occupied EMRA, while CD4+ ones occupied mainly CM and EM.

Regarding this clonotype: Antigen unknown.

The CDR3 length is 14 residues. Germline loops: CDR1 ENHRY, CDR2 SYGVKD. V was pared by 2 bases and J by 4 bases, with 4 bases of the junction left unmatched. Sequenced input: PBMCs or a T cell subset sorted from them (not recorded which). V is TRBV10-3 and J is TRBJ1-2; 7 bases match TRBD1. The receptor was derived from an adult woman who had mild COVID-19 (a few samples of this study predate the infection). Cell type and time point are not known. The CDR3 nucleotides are TGTGCCATCAGTGAGGGGGACAGAGTCTATGGCTACACCTTC. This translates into CAISEGDRVYGYTF.